Presented here are 15 T cell receptor beta chains from one specimen sequenced in a study of blood T cell repertoires in COVID-19. This table comes from immunoSEQ multiplex PCR, and its TCRdb copy is limited to in-frame clones, with some not included. The table records 65,000 to 95,000 clones, approximately 89% of them present only once. Sequencing was carried out using peripheral blood. The source of these receptors is a man in his fifties with COVID-19, enrolled during active disease.

The table lists this clone with a few counts. This rearrangement joins TRBV19 to TRBJ1-4; weak D call: TRBD1 (5 bases). Trimming left V 5 bases short and J 8 bases short, with 18 bases between. The germline gives CDR1 LNHDA, CDR2 SQIVND (reference sequence). CDR3 length: 15 residues. The CDR3 DNA reads as TGTGCCAGTAGTCGATGGCAGGGCCAAGGAGAAAAACTGTTTTTT. It encodes CASSRWQGQGEKLFF.

To note about this clone: The same CDR3 arises from other DNA sequences in this sample as well. The J gene is TRBJ2-5, the V gene TRBV2; D not resolved. Germline V gene lookup returns CDR1 SNHLY and CDR2 FYNNEI. V lost 5 bases to trimming and J lost 5 bases, with 6 bases between them. The CDR3 spans 11 residues. The CDR3 here is CASSPEETQYF. Here the CDR3 DNA reads TGTGCCAGCAGTCCCGAGGAGACCCAGTACTTC. The full variable domain, completed using reference TRBV2 and TRBJ2-5, is EPEVTQTPSHQVTQMGQEVILRCVPISNHLYFYWYRQILGQKVEFLVSFYNNEISEKSEIFDDQFSVERPDGSNFTLKIRSTKLEDSAMYFCASSPEETQYFGPGTRLLVL.

Remarks on this clone: One end of the junction is discordant with germline, which a read error may explain. V gene TRBV14 combines with J gene TRBJ1-2; TRBD1 is a possible D gene (6 bases). The CDR3 length is 11 residues. Germline CDR1 and CDR2: SGHDN and FVKESK. As DNA, the CDR3 is TGTGCCAGCAGCCAAGGATGGACAGTCAAGTTT. Protein sequence: CASSQGWTVKF.

This clone was counted between two and nine times. The chain couples TRBV19 to TRBJ1-1; 9 bases fit TRBD1. The V and J ends lost 5 bases and 5 bases, in that order; junction bases with no gene match: 9. In germline, CDR1 is LNHDA, CDR2 SQIVND (reference sequence). The CDR3 sequence is 15 residues long. CDR3 region: CASSASGTGHTEAFF. Written as DNA, the CDR3 is TGTGCCAGTAGTGCCTCCGGGACAGGGCATACTGAAGCTTTCTTT.

This sequence joins TRBV6-6 and TRBJ2-5; weak D call: TRBD2 (6 bases). CDR3 length: 15 residues. V lost 2 bases to trimming and J lost 1 base, with 11 bases between them. Germline V lookup: CDR1 MNHNY, CDR2 SVGAGI (reference sequence). Here the CDR3 reads CASSYRMTSQETQYF. The CDR3 nucleotides read TGTGCCAGCAGTTACCGTATGACTAGCCAAGAGACCCAGTACTTC.

The rearrangement links TRBV7-2 to TRBJ1-2; D possibly corresponds to TRBD1 (5 bases). The CDR3 spans 15 residues. CDR1 and CDR2 (germline): SGHTA, FQGNSA. The V end was cut by 0 bases, the J end by 3 bases, with 11 bases between. The CDR3 loop is CASSLARGLDYGYTF. The CDR3 coding sequence is TGTGCCAGCAGCTTAGCGCGGGGGTTGGACTATGGCTACACCTTC.

The chain has TRBV10-3 and TRBJ2-1; TRBD2 agrees at 9 bases. Per the germline V gene, CDR1 is ENHRY and CDR2 is SYGVKD. The J segment lost 11 bases and the V segment lost 0 bases, leaving 17 bases of the junction unmatched. This CDR3 is built from 18 residues. For the CDR3, the DNA is TGTGCCATCAGTGAGTCGGCCCCCTCCGGGACTAGCCTCGCCAAGCAGTTCTTC. Its translation: CAISESAPSGTSLAKQFF.

The gene calls are TRBV21-1 and TRBJ1-5. TRBV21-1 is reported as a pseudogene. This CDR3 region has 13 residues. CDR3 protein: CASSNGGTTPQHF. The DNA for the CDR3 is TGTGCCAGCAGCAATGGCGGGACGACGCCCCAGCATTTT.

The V and J genes are TRBV3-1 (or the pseudogene TRBV3-2) and TRBJ2-1; perhaps TRBD2 as D (5 bases). The CDR3 length is 13 residues. V was cut by 4 bases and J by 8 bases, with 12 bases left in between. CDR1 and CDR2 from the germline V gene are LGHDT and YNNKEL (reference sequence). CDR3 sequence: CASSPFASHEQFF. Written as DNA, the CDR3 is TGTGCCAGCAGCCCATTTGCTAGCCATGAGCAGTTCTTC.

V gene TRBV19 combines with J gene TRBJ1-5; 9 nucleotides line up with TRBD1. This CDR3 is built from 16 residues. The V segment lost 3 bases and the J segment 2 bases; nucleotides outside the gene matches: 5. The germline CDR1 and CDR2 sequences are LNHDA and SQIVND (reference sequence). This chain's CDR3 is CASSIGTGMGNQPQHF. CDR3 in DNA: TGTGCCAGTAGTATCGGGACAGGGATGGGCAATCAGCCCCAGCATTTT.

This sequence joins TRBV20-1 and TRBJ1-2, with a possible D match to TRBD1 (6 bases). From germline, CDR1 is DFQATT and CDR2 SNEGSKA (reference sequence). This CDR3 spans 11 amino acids. V lost 6 bases to trimming and J lost 7 bases, with 12 bases between them. The CDR3 loop reads CSAGGGGGYTF. In DNA form, the CDR3 reads TGCAGTGCCGGCGGGGGCGGTGGCTACACCTTC.

The V gene is TRBV25-1, the J gene TRBJ1-2; no firm D call. This CDR3 comprises 14 residues. Deletions cut 6 bases from V and 1 base from J, with 12 bases between. CDR1 and CDR2 from the germline V gene are MGHDK and SYGVNS. Written as DNA, the CDR3 is TGTGCCAGCAGGAACGCCGGTGATAACTATGGCTACACCTTC. This gives the protein CASRNAGDNYGYTF.

The V and J genes are TRBV7-2 and TRBJ2-3; D ambiguous. The V end lost 2 bases, the J end lost 0 bases, and 3 bases lay between the germline ends. CDR3 length: 13 amino acids. The germline gives CDR1 SGHTA, CDR2 FQGNSA. In DNA, the CDR3 is TGTGCCAGCAGCTTACCAAGCACAGATACGCAGTATTTT. This codes for CASSLPSTDTQYF.

The V and J genes are TRBV7-2 and TRBJ1-5; D perhaps matches TRBD1 (5 bases). The CDR3 runs to 14 residues. CDR1 is SGHTA and CDR2 is FQGNSA in the germline V gene. V gave up 1 base and J gave up 8 bases, with 12 bases separating them. For the CDR3, the DNA is TGTGCCAGCAGCTTAGGTCAGGGATTAGAGCCCCAGCATTTT. It codes for CASSLGQGLEPQHF.

The chain is built from TRBV7-9 and TRBJ2-3, with 7 bases lining up with TRBD2. The CDR3 runs to 14 residues. V lost 3 bases to trimming and J lost 3 bases; unmatched junction nucleotides: 3. Germline V gene sequence: CDR1 SEHNR, CDR2 FQNEAQ (reference sequence). CDR3 sequence reads: CASSLREGTDTQYF. In nucleotides, the CDR3 is TGTGCCAGCAGCTTGAGGGAGGGGACAGATACGCAGTATTTT.